The 22 T cell receptor beta chains below come from one sample, sequenced in a study of somatic mutations in cytotoxic T cells in rheumatoid arthritis. Clones were sequenced by immunoSEQ multiplex PCR, and TCRdb holds only the in-frame ones, with some missing. The sample shows more than 15,000 clones, over 70% of them seen only once. The specimen sequenced was CD8+ T cells sorted from blood. These receptors were collected from a man in his sixties in good health.

The chain uses TRBV19 and TRBJ2-7; 10 nucleotides line up with TRBD2. The V gene's germline CDR1 is LNHDA and CDR2 SQIVND (reference sequence). J gave up 0 bases and V 3 bases, and 8 bases lay outside the gene matches. The CDR3 totals 17 residues. For the CDR3, the DNA is TGTGCCAGTAGTATCGCGGCGGGACTAGCGAACTCCTACGAGCAGTACTTC. Translated: CASSIAAGLANSYEQYF.

The CDR3: CASMGGFGTEAFF. The CDR3 DNA reads as TGTGCCAGCATGGGGGGTTTTGGCACTGAAGCTTTCTTT. The chain has TRBV6-5 and TRBJ1-1; a weak D match, TRBD1 (5 bases). In germline, CDR1 is MNHEY, CDR2 SVGAGI. The CDR3 covers 13 residues. V was trimmed by 7 bases and J by 4 bases, leaving 13 bases between them.

The genes are TRBV9 and TRBJ2-2, with D tentatively TRBD1 (5 bases). V lost 5 bases and J lost 2, with 10 bases in between. The CDR3 contains 14 residues. Germline CDR1 and CDR2: SGDLS and YYNGEE. The CDR3 DNA follows: TGTGCCAGCAGGCAGGGTGTAAACACCGGGGAGCTGTTTTTT. It translates to CASRQGVNTGELFF.

The J gene is TRBJ2-7, the V gene TRBV5-4, with 11 bases aligning to TRBD2. This CDR3 comprises 15 residues. V dropped 1 base and J dropped 1; count of bases not matched to a gene: 1. Germline V gene sequence: CDR1 SGHNT, CDR2 YYREEE (reference sequence). CDR3 protein: CASSLLAGGSYEQYF. The CDR3 nucleotides are TGTGCCAGCAGCTTGTTAGCGGGGGGGTCCTACGAGCAGTACTTC.

This clone was counted between two and nine times. The gene calls are TRBV7-6 and TRBJ2-1; 9 positions match TRBD2. This CDR3 contains 15 residues. V was pared by 3 bases and J by 6 bases, with 6 bases of the junction left unmatched. The germline gives CDR1 SGHVS, CDR2 FNYEAQ. CDR3 DNA sequence: TGTGCCAGCAGCTTTATAGCGGGGGCCATCAATGAGCAGTTCTTC. Its protein product is CASSFIAGAINEQFF.

This clone was counted a few times. The chain carries TRBV6-1 and TRBJ2-2; D perhaps matches TRBD2 (6 bases). The CDR3 covers 17 residues. V lost 3 bases and J lost 2, with 16 bases in between. CDR1 MNHNS and CDR2 SASEGT come from the germline V gene. CDR3 amino acids: CASSDRHWGVNTGELFF. As DNA, the CDR3 is TGTGCCAGCAGTGACCGACACTGGGGGGTAAACACCGGGGAGCTGTTTTTT.

This chain uses TRBV27 with TRBJ2-2, with D unresolved. The CDR3 sequence is 14 residues long. V was clipped by 6 bases and J by 4 bases, with 12 bases between them. Germline V gene sequence: CDR1 MNHEY, CDR2 SMNVEV (reference sequence). The CDR3 sequence: CASSSLSSTGELFF. As DNA, the CDR3 is TGTGCCAGCAGCTCTCTTTCGAGCACCGGGGAGCTGTTTTTT.

The chain employs TRBV6-1 and TRBJ2-7, with TRBD1 identical over 10 bases. The CDR3 sequence is 15 residues long. The ends lost 1 base at V and 3 bases at J; junction bases unmatched: 3. The germline V gene encodes CDR1 MNHNS and CDR2 SASEGT. The CDR3 region has the DNA TGTGCCAGCAGTGAAGGGACAGGGGGAGTCTACGAGCAGTACTTC. It codes for CASSEGTGGVYEQYF.

V and J are TRBV4-1 and TRBJ2-7; 8 bases line up with TRBD2. With 5 bases clipped from V and 5 bases from J, the junction kept 11 bases outside the gene matches. The CDR3 is made up of 15 amino acids. The V gene's germline CDR1 is MGHRA and CDR2 YSYEKL. The CDR3 here is CASSSSPGLGDEQYF. CDR3 sequence (DNA): TGCGCCAGCAGCTCTAGCCCGGGACTAGGAGACGAGCAGTACTTC.

The chain is built from TRBV13 and TRBJ2-3; D remains ambiguous. The CDR3 totals 16 residues. CDR1 and CDR2 (germline): PRHDT, FYEKMQ (reference sequence). V was clipped by 5 bases and J by 4 bases, with 19 bases between them. The DNA for the CDR3 is TGTGCCAGCAGCGACCCGTTGGGCGTTATGGCAGATACGCAGTATTTT. Translating it yields CASSDPLGVMADTQYF.

V gene TRBV27 combines with J gene TRBJ1-2; 9 bases fit TRBD1. After removal of 5 bases from V and 5 bases from J, the junction contained 6 bases not matched to a gene. CDR3 size: 14 residues. Germline V gene data show CDR1 as MNHEY and CDR2 as SMNVEV (reference sequence). CDR3 DNA sequence: TGTGCCAGCAGTCAGAGACAGGGGGTTTATGGCTACACCTTC. It specifies CASSQRQGVYGYTF.

This clone was seen just once. The rearrangement joins TRBV4-1 to TRBJ2-5, with a tentative D call TRBD1 (6 bases). Near its end, the DNA agrees better with TRBJ2-7, so the J call may be wrong. Germline V gene sequence: CDR1 MGHRA, CDR2 YSYEKL. The CDR3 runs to 15 residues. As DNA, the CDR3 is TGCGCCAGCAGCCTCCGCGTTCAGGGGATCTACGAGCAGTACTTC. It encodes CASSLRVQGIYEQYF.

The V call is TRBV7-9, the J call TRBJ1-2; 7 bases are shared with TRBD1. Germline values: CDR1 SEHNR, CDR2 FQNEAQ (reference sequence). The CDR3 spans 14 residues. With 7 bases clipped from V and 7 bases from J, the junction kept 12 bases outside the gene matches. DNA for the CDR3: TGTGCCAGCACCACGGGGACAGAGGATATTGGCTACACCTTC. Residues: CASTTGTEDIGYTF.

This clone was detected a few times. The J gene is TRBJ2-3, the V gene TRBV19, with TRBD2 identical over 7 bases. The CDR3 loop spans 15 amino acids. Per germline, CDR1 LNHDA and CDR2 SQIVND (reference sequence). The ends lost 8 bases at V and 2 bases at J; junction bases unmatched: 10. The CDR3 DNA sequence: TGTGCCAGTGGGCCCCTAGCGGCGGACACAGATACGCAGTATTTT. Its translation: CASGPLAADTDTQYF.

Comment on this clone: A junction boundary mismatches the germline segment, possibly from a read error. This rearrangement joins TRBV7-7 to TRBJ2-1; TRBD2 agrees at 12 bases. There are 15 residues in the CDR3. Germline V gene data show CDR1 as SSHAT and CDR2 as FNYEAQ (reference sequence). The DNA of the CDR3 is TGTGCTAGCAGCGTCGGACTAGCGGGACCGAATGAGCAGTTCTTC. Its protein product is CASSVGLAGPNEQFF.

V and J are TRBV15 and TRBJ2-1, with 7 positions matching TRBD2. Germline V gene lookup returns CDR1 LNHNV and CDR2 YYDKDF (reference sequence). CDR3 length equals 16 residues. J lost 7 bases, V lost 0 bases, and 9 bases had no gene match. The chain's CDR3 is CATSRDPGLGRNEQFF. The CDR3 DNA follows: TGTGCCACCAGCAGAGATCCCGGACTAGGGAGGAATGAGCAGTTCTTC.

The chain has TRBV7-8 and TRBJ2-7; D may be TRBD1 (6 bases). Looked up from germline, CDR1 is SGHVS and CDR2 is FQNEAQ. V lost 5 bases to trimming and J lost 2 bases, with 16 bases between them. The CDR3 length is 15 residues. CDR3 loop: CASSVGAGTAYEQYF. The CDR3 coding sequence is TGTGCCAGCAGCGTGGGGGCAGGGACCGCCTACGAGCAGTACTTC.

This chain's CDR3 is CASSYSGRVGQPQHF. The CDR3 DNA is TGTGCCAGCAGTTACTCGGGCAGGGTCGGCCAGCCCCAGCATTTT. The chain links TRBV6-5 to TRBJ1-5, with D possibly being TRBD1 (5 bases). The V end lost 0 bases, the J end lost 7 bases, and 13 bases lay between the germline ends. Germline assignment: CDR1 MNHEY and CDR2 SVGAGI. The CDR3 runs 15 residues.

The chain has TRBV9 and TRBJ2-1; 9 nucleotides align to TRBD2. Germline loops: CDR1 SGDLS, CDR2 YYNGEE. The CDR3 loop spans 15 amino acids. V gave up 3 bases and J gave up 2 bases; unmatched junction bases: 3. CDR3 sequence reads: CASSASGVPYNEQFF. CDR3 nucleotides: TGTGCCAGCAGCGCTAGCGGGGTTCCCTACAATGAGCAGTTCTTC.

The V gene is TRBV4-1, the J gene TRBJ2-7; 9 positions match TRBD1. V lost 4 bases to trimming and J lost 6 bases; unmatched junction nucleotides: 10. Germline CDR1 and CDR2: MGHRA and YSYEKL. The CDR3 has 15 residues. CDR3 sequence reads: CASSRNRGRGSEQYF. The DNA of the CDR3 is TGCGCCAGCAGCCGCAACAGGGGGCGCGGGTCCGAGCAGTACTTC.

This chain links TRBV5-4 with TRBJ2-7; TRBD2 might be the D (6 bases). V shed 1 base and J shed 4 bases, with 12 bases lying between them. In germline, CDR1 is SGHNT, CDR2 YYREEE (reference sequence). The length of the CDR3 is 14 residues. The CDR3 DNA is TGTGCCAGCAGCTTGTTGGGGGAGGCTTACGAGCAGTACTTC. This codes for CASSLLGEAYEQYF.

Judged by abundance, this clone is medium-sized. The chain is built from TRBV7-9 and TRBJ2-7; 8 bases match TRBD1. CDR1 and CDR2 from the germline V gene are SEHNR and FQNEAQ (reference sequence). The CDR3 contains 14 residues. V was pared by 4 bases and J by 5 bases, with 7 bases of the junction left unmatched. The CDR3 spells CASSSWTGMDEQYF. CDR3 nucleotides: TGTGCCAGCAGCTCTTGGACAGGGATGGACGAGCAGTACTTC.